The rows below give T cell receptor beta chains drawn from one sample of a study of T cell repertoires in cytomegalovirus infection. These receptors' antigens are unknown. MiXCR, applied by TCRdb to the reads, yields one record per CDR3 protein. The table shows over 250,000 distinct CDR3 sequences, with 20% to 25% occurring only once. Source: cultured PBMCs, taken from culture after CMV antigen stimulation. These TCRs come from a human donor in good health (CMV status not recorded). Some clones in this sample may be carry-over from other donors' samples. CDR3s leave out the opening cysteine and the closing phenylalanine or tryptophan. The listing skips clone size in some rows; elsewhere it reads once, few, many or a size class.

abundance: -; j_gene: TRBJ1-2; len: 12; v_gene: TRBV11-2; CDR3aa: ASSRIGTNYGYT
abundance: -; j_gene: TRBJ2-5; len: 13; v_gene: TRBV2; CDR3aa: ASSAYSGSGETQY
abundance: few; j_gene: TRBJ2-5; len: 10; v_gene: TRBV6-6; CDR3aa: ASKSGLETQY
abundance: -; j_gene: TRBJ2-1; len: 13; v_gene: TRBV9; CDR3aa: ASSVGMSSYNEQF
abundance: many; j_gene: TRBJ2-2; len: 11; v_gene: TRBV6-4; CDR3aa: ASSGTNTGELF
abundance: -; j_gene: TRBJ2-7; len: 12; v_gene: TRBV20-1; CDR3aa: SAGGRGGSHEQY
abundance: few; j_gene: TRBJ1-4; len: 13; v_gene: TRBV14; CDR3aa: ASTRSDWAREKLF
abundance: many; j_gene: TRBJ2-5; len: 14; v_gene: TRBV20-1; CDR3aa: SASEARQGVRETQY
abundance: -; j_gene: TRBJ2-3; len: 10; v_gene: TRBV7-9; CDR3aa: GGARTTDTQY
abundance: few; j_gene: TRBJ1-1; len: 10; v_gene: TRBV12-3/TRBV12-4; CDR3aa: ASSPLMGEAF
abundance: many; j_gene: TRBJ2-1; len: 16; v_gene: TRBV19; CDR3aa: ASSTTGTGIFNYNEQF
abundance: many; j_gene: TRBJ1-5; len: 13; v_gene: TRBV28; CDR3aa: ASSLFRTANQPQH
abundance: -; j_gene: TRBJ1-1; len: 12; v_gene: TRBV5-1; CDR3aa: ASSKGTQGTEAF
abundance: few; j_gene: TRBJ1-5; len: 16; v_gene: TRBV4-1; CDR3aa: ASSQDGSGQRGNQPQH
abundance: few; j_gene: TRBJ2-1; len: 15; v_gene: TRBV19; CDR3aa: ASSQPRTTLKYNEQF
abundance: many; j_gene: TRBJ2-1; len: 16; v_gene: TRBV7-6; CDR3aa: ASSLGVSGSPSYNEQF
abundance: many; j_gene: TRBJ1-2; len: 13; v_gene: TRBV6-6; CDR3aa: ASSLDRAANYGYT
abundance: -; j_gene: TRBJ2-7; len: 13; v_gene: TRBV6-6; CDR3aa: ASSWDRKPAYEQY